This TCR beta chain emerged from a study of cytomegalovirus exposure and HLA in healthy donors (dated by TCRdb to about 2017). For context, the study as a whole: An earlier analysis of about 560 of the donors reported approximately 300 Gb of sequence data and about 120 million unique TCR beta sequences obtained from about 200 million T cells. On average, about 200,000 unique TCR beta nucleotide sequences were sequenced per donor among 398 genotyped donors of the cohort, with roughly 18% of those sequences being non-productive. A later genetic analysis took genome-wide SNP genotypes for about 55% of the roughly 670 donors and used that subset as a discovery cohort. Of the 398 genotyped donors, about 84% fell in the genetic ancestry cluster associated with self-reported Caucasian donors. About 330 gigabases of sequencing data and around 85 million unique TCR sequences made up an early release that covered approximately 620 HLA-typed donors. Typing coverage varied by locus: about 620-630 donors for A, B, C, DRB1 and DQB1; roughly 520 for DQA1; about 590 for DPA1; around 490 for DPB1. The study was designed to test whether signatures of past pathogen exposure could be identified by cataloging public T cell receptors. Besides the first cohort of around 700 subjects, a separate validation cohort made up of 120 different subjects was used. Several DR-DQ haplotypes were handled as single units for association and clustering because linkage in the cohort was strong. High-throughput TCR immunosequencing, statistical association of individual TCRs with disease status, and machine learning were combined to predict cytomegalovirus infection status. Donor age, sex, ethnicity and CMV serostatus were compiled alongside the repertoire data. An earlier analysis of approximately 500 of the donors applied high-throughput TCR beta sequencing to assess whether each TCR beta V gene segment acted as functional or pseudogenic. Rather than using new phenotypic data, the later analysis identified candidate immune exposures from TCR beta sequences and from how often those sequences occurred across donors. Every discovery cohort repertoire had been produced on one sequencing platform. In a later analysis, previously published TCR beta repertoires from about 670 donors were re-analyzed and high-resolution HLA genotyping was added so that TCR occurrence patterns could be studied. Class I and class II HLA loci were covered by the typing at four-digit resolution. The study used immunosequencing to profile the T cell repertoires of approximately 640 subjects and linked those repertoires to cytomegalovirus serostatus. The full study reports these points: The 87-base-pair reads could not distinguish some IMGT-functional V segments, including TRBV6-2 and TRBV6-3, so those segments were excluded. A group of highly shared sequence variants was considered likely to be a technical artifact of the sequencing pipeline. Most TCR sequences were seen in very few donors, while some public TCRs were found in many individuals. It was suggested by the authors that the approach could potentially be generalized to other disease states and immunological phenotypes. When HLA alleles, especially DR and DQ, strongly co-occurred, TCR associations were difficult to assign to individual alleles. According to a later analysis, parvovirus B19, influenza, CMV and Epstein-Barr virus appeared linked to several top co-occurrence clusters. Because HLA typing was unavailable for some donors at each locus, only the typed subset was used in association tests. The study gave a list of around 170 TCR beta chains associated with cytomegalovirus. Correlated functional status among segregating V segments might reflect linkage disequilibrium, but an unknown experimental factor could not be ruled out. Compared with the roughly 700-donor mean, donors in an Asian-associated ancestry cluster had fewer N-insertions in productive TCRs, according to a later genetic analysis. A later analysis associated 16,951 TCR beta sequences with specific HLA alleles at a false discovery rate of 0.05. This cohort had only TCR beta chains sequenced, and the lack of alpha or paired-chain data limited which features could be detected. The presence/absence analyses assumed that sequencing depth was roughly uniform across donors, and that assumption may not be true. A later analysis found that HLA-associated TCR beta chains were more clonally expanded and had lower generation probabilities than equally common non-associated chains. A later analysis found that TCR association rates varied across HLA loci, with DRB1 alleles showing the most associated TCRs and HLA-C alleles the fewest. A further reported finding was that TCR beta sequences accurately predicted the HLA-A and HLA-B alleles for most subjects in the first cohort. A later genetic analysis associated a missense DCLRE1C variant with V-gene and J-gene trimming of TCR beta chains, and an independent cohort replicated the association. The classifier was reported to diagnose cytomegalovirus status with high specificity and sensitivity in both the original cohort and the validation cohort. For the cohort, immune exposure information was limited to CMV serostatus. In an earlier analysis of around 600 of the donors, most TCR beta V segments appeared in productive rearrangements about 87% or about 30% of the time, broadly matching IMGT annotations. According to a later analysis, most CMV-associated TCR beta chains appeared to be HLA-restricted, and the HLA associations seemed to be driven largely by CMV exposure. In vitro tests confirmed that three of the cytomegalovirus-associated TCR beta chains recognize cytomegalovirus antigens. The earlier analysis of 587 of the donors excluded roughly 17 rarely observed V segments, including chromosome 9 orphons, because counts were too low.

Library preparation used the immunoSEQ multiplex PCR assay. The multiplex PCR relied on a mix of 60 forward primers for TCR Vbeta segments and 13 reverse primers for TCR Jbeta segments. A multiplex PCR assay on genomic DNA amplified the CDR3 region of rearranged TCR beta genes. The Illumina HiSeq System was used to sequence the amplified TCR beta libraries as 87-base-pair reads. Per the original workflow: A later analysis counted 65 million to 90 million unique TCR beta chains across the 640 or so repertoires, and 10 million to 11 million of these chains were shared by at least two donors. Raw reads were error-corrected and collapsed into unique sequences with a nearest-neighbor algorithm that merged closely related sequences to remove PCR and sequencing errors. Alignment of CDR3 sequences to IMGT reference sequences was used to assign V, D and J gene segments. For a sequence to be retained, at least a six-nucleotide match to both a V gene segment and a J gene segment was required. A rearrangement counted as productive if the CDR3 had no stop codons and remained in frame with V and J, and every other rearrangement counted as non-productive. CDR3 was defined according to IMGT convention as the region running from the second conserved V-encoded cysteine to the conserved J-encoded phenylalanine. The earlier analysis of about 590 of the donors excluded sequences that lacked an unambiguous match to a single V gene segment. In an earlier analysis of roughly 600 of the donors, a V segment was called functional when productive rearrangements were above 56.7%, and segregating when the standard deviation between donors exceeded 5%. A statistical classification framework was developed to diagnose cytomegalovirus status using the catalog of TCR beta chain sequences. V and J gene assignment, in a later analysis, came from comparing TCR nucleotide sequences with IMGT/GENE-DB human TR gene sequences. A later analysis assigned CDR3 sequences and most-parsimonious VDJ recombination scenarios with the TCRdist pipeline. A later analysis defined each TCR beta chain by its CDR3 amino acid sequence plus V-gene family, and excluded reads lacking a unique V-gene family. As a way to deal with suspected cross-contamination and a sequencing artifact, a later analysis dropped 450 to 600 nucleotide sequences that were highly shared and had low generation probability. In a later analysis, a clonal expansion index for each public chain was calculated from normalized within-repertoire ranks of inferred template counts. In a later analysis, generation probabilities were computed with a VDJ recombination model fitted to out-of-frame rearrangements, and the resulting probabilities were checked against IGoR. A later analysis scored TCR-TCR, TCR-HLA and TCR-CMV co-occurrence with hypergeometric tests, applying a repertoire-size bias correction to TCR pairs. A later analysis estimated false discovery rates by permuting HLA or CMV assignments 20 times. A later analysis grouped co-occurring TCRs with DBSCAN, adding TCRdist sequence similarity when clustering within HLA-allele-positive subsets. Co-occurrence clustering excluded repertoires with fewer than 30,000 or more than 120,000 public chains, plus five with anomalous nucleotide sharing. TCRdb took this table from immuneACCESS and kept in-frame rearrangements with V and J called. Such tables lack part of the clones; where checked against another copy, unresolved V genes explain under half of the gap, and the rest is unexplained. V, J and clone size reflect that table, while D and trimming were determined from the DNA. A total of tens of thousands of clones appear in this sample, roughly 82% of them only once. Of the sample, over 9.5% falls within the top ten clones.

With regard to this clone: Its antigen is not yet known. No clone much larger than this one lies a single base away; base qualities are absent.

In total, around 600 healthy bone marrow donors made up the cohort. Cohort members were all nominally healthy when sampled, although unrecorded immune exposures were likely present. The donor tested CMV seropositive and was one of the 289 seropositive cohort members. A peripheral blood sample was collected from each donor, and TCR beta sequencing was performed on peripheral blood mononuclear cells. Genomic DNA extraction from the blood cell samples was performed with the Qiagen DNeasy Blood Extraction Kit. From its cysteine to its phenylalanine, the CDR3 spans 14 amino acids. Of the read, only the CDR3 DNA is kept; its 42 bases are in frame from base 1. V is pruned by 6 bases and J by 1 base, leaving 5 bases of the junction without a gene match. The germline V gene yields SQVTM for CDR1 and ANQGSEA for CDR2.

The source is a woman aged 18-29 years in good health and CMV-seropositive. Sequencing was performed on PBMCs. The rearrangement combines TRBV29-1 with TRBJ2-3; TRBD1 matches 9 bases in the middle. The CDR3 reads CSVARDRGTDTQYF. The DNA sequence is TGCAGCGTGGCCCGGGACAGGGGCACAGATACGCAGTATTTT.